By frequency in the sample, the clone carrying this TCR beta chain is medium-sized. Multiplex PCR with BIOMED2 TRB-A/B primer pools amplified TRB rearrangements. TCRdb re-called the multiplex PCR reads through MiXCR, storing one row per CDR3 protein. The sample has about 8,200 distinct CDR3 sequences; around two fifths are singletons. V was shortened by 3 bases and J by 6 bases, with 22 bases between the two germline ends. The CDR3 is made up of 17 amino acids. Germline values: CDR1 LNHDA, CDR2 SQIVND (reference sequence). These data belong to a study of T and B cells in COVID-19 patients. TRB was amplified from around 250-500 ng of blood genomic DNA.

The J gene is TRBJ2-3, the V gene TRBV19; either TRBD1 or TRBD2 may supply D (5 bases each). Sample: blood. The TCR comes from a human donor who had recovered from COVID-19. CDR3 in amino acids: CASSITGAGNFADTQYF. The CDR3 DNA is TGTGCCAGTAGTATTACCGGGGCAGGGAATTTTGCGGATACGCAGTATTTT.